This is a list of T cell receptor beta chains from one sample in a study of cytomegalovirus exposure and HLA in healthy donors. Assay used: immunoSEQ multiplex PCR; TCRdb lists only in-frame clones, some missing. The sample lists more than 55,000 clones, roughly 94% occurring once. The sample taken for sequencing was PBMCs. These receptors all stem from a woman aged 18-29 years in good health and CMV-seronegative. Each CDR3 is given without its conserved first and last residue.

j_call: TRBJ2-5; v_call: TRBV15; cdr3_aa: ATSSQLIPGLRIETQY
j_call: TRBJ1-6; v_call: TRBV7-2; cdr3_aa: ASSLARGVYSPLH
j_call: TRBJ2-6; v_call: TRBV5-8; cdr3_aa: ASSSLRRTGANVLT
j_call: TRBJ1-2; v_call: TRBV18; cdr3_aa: ASSPIENIGRRYYGYT
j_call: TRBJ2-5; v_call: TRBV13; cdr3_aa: ASTGGGAQETQY
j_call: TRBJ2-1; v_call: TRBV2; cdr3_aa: ASSDYLAGNNEQF
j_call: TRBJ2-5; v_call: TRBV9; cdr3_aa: ASSSQDRGSMETQY
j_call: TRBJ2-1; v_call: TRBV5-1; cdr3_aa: ASSLGTSGSFVNEQF
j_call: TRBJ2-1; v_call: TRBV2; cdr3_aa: ASSEPGLAAGVNVEQF
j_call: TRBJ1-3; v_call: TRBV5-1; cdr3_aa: ASTDISGYSSGNTIY
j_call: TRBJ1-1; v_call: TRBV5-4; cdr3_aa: ASSGGGRITEAF
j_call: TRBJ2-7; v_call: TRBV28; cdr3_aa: ASSQSGGAGEQY
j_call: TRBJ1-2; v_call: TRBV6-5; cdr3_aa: ASSYSRRGNYGYT
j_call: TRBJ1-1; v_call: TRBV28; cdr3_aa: ASSSPGVNTEAF
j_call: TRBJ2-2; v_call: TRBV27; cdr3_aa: ASSLDRAGGELF
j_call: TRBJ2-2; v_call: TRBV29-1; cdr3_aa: SVSLAGGRDTGELF
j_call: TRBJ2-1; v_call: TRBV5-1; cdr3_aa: ASSLAGGVHEQF
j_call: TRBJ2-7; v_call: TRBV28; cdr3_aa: ASRPSGSYEQY
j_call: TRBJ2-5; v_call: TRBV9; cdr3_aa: ASSDHPSGDQETQY
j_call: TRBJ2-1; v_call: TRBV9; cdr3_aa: ASSPSLSGVRLNEQF
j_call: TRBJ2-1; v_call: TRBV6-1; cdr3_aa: ASKAFSSYNEQF
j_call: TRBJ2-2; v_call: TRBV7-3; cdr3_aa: ASSPIGRGYPGELF
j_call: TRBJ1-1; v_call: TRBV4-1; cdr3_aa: ASSQVRQGNTEAF
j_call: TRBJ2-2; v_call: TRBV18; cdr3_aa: ASSPDRGSTGELF
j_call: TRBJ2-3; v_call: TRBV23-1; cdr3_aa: ASTPRERGAYLGTDTQY
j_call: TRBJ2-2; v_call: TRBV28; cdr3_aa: ASSLQGVGTGELF
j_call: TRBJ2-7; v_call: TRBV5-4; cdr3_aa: ASSLLRNRNYEQY
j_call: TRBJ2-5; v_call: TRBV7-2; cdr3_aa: ASSLETQY
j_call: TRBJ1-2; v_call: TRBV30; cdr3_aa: AWSRQGHYGYT
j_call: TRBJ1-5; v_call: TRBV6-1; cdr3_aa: ASSVRTGAPGHQPQH
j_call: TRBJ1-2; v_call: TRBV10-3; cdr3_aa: AIRAPSPSRGYGYT
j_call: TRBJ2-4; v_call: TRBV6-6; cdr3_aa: ASTHSGGNIQY
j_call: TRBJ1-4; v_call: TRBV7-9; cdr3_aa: ASSFQGATNEKLF
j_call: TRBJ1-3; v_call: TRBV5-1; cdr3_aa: ASSLTVSGNTIY
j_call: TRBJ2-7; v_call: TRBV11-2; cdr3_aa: ASSLYMGRYEQY
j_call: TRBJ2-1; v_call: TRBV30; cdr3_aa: AWSSGESSYNEQF
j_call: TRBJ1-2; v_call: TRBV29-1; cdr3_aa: SAHRGRGAGGYT
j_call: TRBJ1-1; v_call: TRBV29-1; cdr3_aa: SVMGRSYTEAF
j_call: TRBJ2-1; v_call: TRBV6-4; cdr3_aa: ASSVVQGSYNEQF
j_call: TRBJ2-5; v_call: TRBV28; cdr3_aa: ASSFLGTQQETQY
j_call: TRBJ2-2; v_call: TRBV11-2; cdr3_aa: ASSWGTANTGELF
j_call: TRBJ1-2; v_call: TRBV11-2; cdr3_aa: ASSQGVGANYGYT
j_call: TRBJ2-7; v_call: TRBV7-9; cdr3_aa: ASSYTHSYEQY
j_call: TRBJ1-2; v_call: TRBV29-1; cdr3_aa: SASTGLLYGYT
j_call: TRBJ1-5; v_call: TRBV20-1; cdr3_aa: SAIGGRPQH
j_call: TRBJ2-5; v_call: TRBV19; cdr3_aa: ASSNRVQETQY
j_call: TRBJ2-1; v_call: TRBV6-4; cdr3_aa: ASPTGGQGTSEQF
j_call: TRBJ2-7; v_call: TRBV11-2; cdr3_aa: ASSSDRISYEQY
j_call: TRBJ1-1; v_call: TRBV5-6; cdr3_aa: ASSSLRRGAGAF
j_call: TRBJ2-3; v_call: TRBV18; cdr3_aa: ASSRDQAVSSDTQY
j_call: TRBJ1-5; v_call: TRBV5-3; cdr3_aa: ARSFVAGCQPQH
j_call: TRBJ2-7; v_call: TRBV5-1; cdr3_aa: ASSRGPLAYEQY